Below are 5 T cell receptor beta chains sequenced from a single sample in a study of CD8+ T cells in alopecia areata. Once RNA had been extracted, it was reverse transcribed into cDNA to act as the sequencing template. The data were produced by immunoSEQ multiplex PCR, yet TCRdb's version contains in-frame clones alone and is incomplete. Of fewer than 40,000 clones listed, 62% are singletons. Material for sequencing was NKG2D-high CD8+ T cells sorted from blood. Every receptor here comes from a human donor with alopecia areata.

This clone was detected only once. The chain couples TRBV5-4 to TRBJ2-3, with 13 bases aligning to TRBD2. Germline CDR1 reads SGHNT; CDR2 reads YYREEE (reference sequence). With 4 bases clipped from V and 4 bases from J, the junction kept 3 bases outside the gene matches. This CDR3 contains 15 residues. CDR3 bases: TGTGCCAGCAGCATGACTAGCGGGGGGTCAGATACGCAGTATTTT. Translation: CASSMTSGGSDTQYF.

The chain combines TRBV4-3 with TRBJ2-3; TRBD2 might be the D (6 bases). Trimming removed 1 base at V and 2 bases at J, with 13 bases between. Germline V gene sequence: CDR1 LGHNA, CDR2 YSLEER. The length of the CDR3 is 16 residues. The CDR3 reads CASSQGLGGNTDTQYF. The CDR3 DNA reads TGCGCCAGCAGCCAAGGTCTCGGCGGGAACACAGATACGCAGTATTTT.

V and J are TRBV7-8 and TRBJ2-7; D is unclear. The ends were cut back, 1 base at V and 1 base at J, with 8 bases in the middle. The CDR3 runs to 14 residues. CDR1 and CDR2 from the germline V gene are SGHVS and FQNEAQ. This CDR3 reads CASSLVSRSYEQYF. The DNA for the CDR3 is TGTGCCAGCAGCTTAGTGTCCCGATCCTACGAGCAGTACTTC. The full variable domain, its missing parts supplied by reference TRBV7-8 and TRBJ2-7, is GAGVSQSPRYKVAKRGQDVALRCDPISGHVSLFWYQQALGQGPEFLTYFQNEAQLDKSGLPSDRFFAERPEGSVSTLKIQRTQQEDSAVYLCASSLVSRSYEQYFGPGTRLTVT.

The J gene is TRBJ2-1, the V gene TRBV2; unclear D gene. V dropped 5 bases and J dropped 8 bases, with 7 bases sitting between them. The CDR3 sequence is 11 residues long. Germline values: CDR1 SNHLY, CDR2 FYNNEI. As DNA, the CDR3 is TGTGCCAGCAGTTACGAGGATGAGCAGTTCTTC. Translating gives CASSYEDEQFF.

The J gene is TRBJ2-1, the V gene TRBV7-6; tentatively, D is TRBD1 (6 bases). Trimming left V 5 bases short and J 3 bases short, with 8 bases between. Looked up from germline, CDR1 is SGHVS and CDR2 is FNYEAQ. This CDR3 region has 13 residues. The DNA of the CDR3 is TGTGCCAGCAGCGGGGACATCTACAATGAGCAGTTCTTC. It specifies CASSGDIYNEQFF.